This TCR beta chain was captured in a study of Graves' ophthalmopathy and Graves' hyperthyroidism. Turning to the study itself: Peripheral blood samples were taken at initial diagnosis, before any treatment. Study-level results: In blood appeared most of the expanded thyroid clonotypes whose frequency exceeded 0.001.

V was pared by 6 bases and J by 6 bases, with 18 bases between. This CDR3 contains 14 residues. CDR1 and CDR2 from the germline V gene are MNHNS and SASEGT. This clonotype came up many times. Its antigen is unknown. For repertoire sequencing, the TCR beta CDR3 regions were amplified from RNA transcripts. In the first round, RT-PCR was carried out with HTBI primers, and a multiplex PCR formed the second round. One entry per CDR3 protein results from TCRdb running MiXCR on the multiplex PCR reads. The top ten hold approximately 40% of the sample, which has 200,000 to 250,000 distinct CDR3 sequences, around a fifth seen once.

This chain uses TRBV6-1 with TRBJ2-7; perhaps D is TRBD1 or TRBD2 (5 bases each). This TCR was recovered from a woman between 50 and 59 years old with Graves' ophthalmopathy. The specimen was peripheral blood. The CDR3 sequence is CASRRGPGTSEQYF. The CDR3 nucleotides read TGTGCCAGCAGAAGAGGACCAGGGACCTCCGAGCAGTACTTC.